This TCR beta chain was retrieved from a study of CD8+CD57+ T cells in acquired aplastic anemia (dated by TCRdb to the late 2010s). For context, the study as a whole: Extracted DNA from sorted CD4+ and CD8+ cells averaged around 2.9 ug, ranging from roughly 0.19 to 27.4 ug. Healthy donor samples averaged approximately 10 million reads for CD4+ and about 12 million for CD8+ cells. What the work shows at the level of the full study, not this receptor alone: About 28 CD8+ CDR3 sequences were found in both patients and controls but appeared to be highly expressed in patients and within the immunodominant clones of the patients. No significant difference in CD8+ Simpson's diversity was found between patients and healthy controls (P=0.060).

TCR beta VDJ combination and CDR3 sequence profiling used genomic DNA as the template. An Illumina HiSeq 2000 was the platform used for TCR repertoire sequencing. The study's processing was this. TRBV/TRBJ rearrangement plots, CDR3 size and DJ length profiles, and Simpson's diversity index were used to evaluate the repertoires. The most abundant DNA sequence in the deep sequencing data was defined as the immunodominant clone. CDR3 amino acid sequences were screened for sharing across subjects and compared with published repertoires and the VDJdb database. TCRdb redid the processing of the public reads, applying fastp at Q25 and MiXCR, and retained in-frame beta chains. Every distinct CDR3 protein forms one entry, paired with its most common genes and DNA. The V and J calls and clone size are TCRdb's, not the authors'. For this sample there are approximately 98,000 distinct CDR3 sequences; roughly 50% appear just once. Jointly, the top ten make up roughly 31% of the sample.

The study deep-sequenced TCR repertoires of sorted CD4+ and CD8+ blood T cells from severe aplastic anemia patients and healthy subjects. Ficoll-Paque density gradient centrifugation was used to isolate peripheral blood mononuclear cells. Before DNA was extracted, CD4+ and CD8+ T cells were sorted using either FACS or magnetic beads. From the cysteine up to the phenylalanine, the CDR3 has a length of 14 residues. The entry retains the CDR3 DNA only, 42 bases that are in frame from base 1. Reading the germline V gene gives CDR1 SGHTA and CDR2 FQGNSA. V is clipped by 4 bases and J by 0 bases, and the sequence between their germline boundaries is 8 bases long. On this clonotype itself: Its specific antigen is unknown. No much larger clone is present one base from it, and per-base qualities are unavailable.

This receptor was identified in a human donor in good health, serving as a control. The rearrangement combines TRBV7-2 with TRBJ2-3, with no reliable assignment of the D segment. The sequencing input was sorted CD4+, CD8+, or CD8+CD57+ T cells (not recorded which) from PBMCs. At the DNA level, the sequence is TGTGCCAGCAGCTCTCCACAGAGCACAGATACGCAGTATTTT. This translates into CASSSPQSTDTQYF.